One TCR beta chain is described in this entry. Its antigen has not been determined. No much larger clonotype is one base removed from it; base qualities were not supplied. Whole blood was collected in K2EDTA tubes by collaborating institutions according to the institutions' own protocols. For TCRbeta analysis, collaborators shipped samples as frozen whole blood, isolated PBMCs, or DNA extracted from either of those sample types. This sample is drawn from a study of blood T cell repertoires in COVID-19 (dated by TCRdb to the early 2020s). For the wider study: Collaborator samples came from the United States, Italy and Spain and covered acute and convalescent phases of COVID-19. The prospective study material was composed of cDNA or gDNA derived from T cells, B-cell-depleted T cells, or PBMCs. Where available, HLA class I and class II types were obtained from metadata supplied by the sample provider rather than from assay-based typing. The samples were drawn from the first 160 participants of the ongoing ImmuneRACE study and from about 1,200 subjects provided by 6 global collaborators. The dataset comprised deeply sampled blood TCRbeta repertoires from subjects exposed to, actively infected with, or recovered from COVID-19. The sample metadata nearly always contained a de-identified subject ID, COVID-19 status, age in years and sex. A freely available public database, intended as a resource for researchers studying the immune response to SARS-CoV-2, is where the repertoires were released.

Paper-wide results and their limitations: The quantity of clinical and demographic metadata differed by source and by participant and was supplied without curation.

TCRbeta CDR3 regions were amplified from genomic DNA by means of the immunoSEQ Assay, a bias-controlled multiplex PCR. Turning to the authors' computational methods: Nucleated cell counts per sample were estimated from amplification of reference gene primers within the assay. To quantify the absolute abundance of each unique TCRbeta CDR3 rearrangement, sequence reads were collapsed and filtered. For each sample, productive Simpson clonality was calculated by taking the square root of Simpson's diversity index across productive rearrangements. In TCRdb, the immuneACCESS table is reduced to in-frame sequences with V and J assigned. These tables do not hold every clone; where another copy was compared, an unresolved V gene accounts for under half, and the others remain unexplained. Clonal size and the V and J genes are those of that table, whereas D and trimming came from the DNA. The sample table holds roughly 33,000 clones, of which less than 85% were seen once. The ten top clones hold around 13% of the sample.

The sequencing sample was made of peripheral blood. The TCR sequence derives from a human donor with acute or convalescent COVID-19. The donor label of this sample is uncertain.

The nucleotide sequence reads TGTGCCAGCAGCTTCGACAGTAACTATGGCTACACCTTC. Translation gives CASSFDSNYGYTF. The chain is assembled from TRBV7-2 and TRBJ1-2; a tentative D call is TRBD1 (5 bases match). From the cysteine up to the phenylalanine, the CDR3 has a length of 13 residues. The read is trimmed to its CDR3 DNA, 39 bases read in frame from base 1. As encoded in the germline V gene, CDR1 is SGHTA while CDR2 is FQGNSA. The germline ends are 6 bases apart after V is trimmed by 3 bases and J by 1 base.